This is a list of T cell receptor beta chains from one sample in a study of blood T cell repertoires in COVID-19. Here immunoSEQ multiplex PCR was the method, and the copy in TCRdb shows in-frame clones only, minus some. The data show fewer than 300,000 clones, roughly 91% seen once. Source material: peripheral blood. These receptors came from a woman aged 40 to 55 who had recovered from COVID-19. Both conserved end residues are part of each CDR3. The D gene is left open where the match is weak. Some rows mark clone size as missing; the rest say once, few, many or name a class of expanded clone.

len: 13; abundance: once; d_gene: .; v_gene: TRBV16; j_gene: TRBJ2-2; CDR3aa: CASSRRGAGELFF; CDR3nt: TGTGCCAGCAGCCGGCGGGGAGCCGGGGAGCTGTTTTTT
len: 15; abundance: .; d_gene: TRBD2; v_gene: TRBV7-2; j_gene: TRBJ2-7; CDR3aa: CASSLGGRSLYEQYF; CDR3nt: TGTGCCAGCAGCTTAGGCGGGAGGAGTCTGTACGAGCAGTACTTC
len: 11; abundance: once; d_gene: .; v_gene: TRBV6-5; j_gene: TRBJ2-7; CDR3aa: CASSYLNEQYF; CDR3nt: TGTGCCAGCAGTTACCTAAACGAGCAGTACTTC
len: 15; abundance: .; d_gene: TRBD2; v_gene: TRBV5-1; j_gene: TRBJ2-1; CDR3aa: CASSPASGSMGEQFF; CDR3nt: TGCGCCAGCAGCCCGGCTAGCGGTTCAATGGGTGAGCAGTTCTTC
len: 16; abundance: .; d_gene: TRBD2; v_gene: TRBV7-9; j_gene: TRBJ2-3; CDR3aa: CASSLLAGGGTDTQYF; CDR3nt: TGTGCCAGCAGCTTACTAGCGGGAGGTGGAACAGATACGCAGTATTTT
len: 16; abundance: .; d_gene: TRBD1; v_gene: TRBV18; j_gene: TRBJ1-1; CDR3aa: CASSPAGGSRNTEAFF; CDR3nt: TGTGCCAGCTCACCCGCAGGGGGCAGTAGGAACACTGAAGCTTTCTTT
len: 18; abundance: .; d_gene: .; v_gene: TRBV12-5; j_gene: TRBJ1-5; CDR3aa: CASGLALRFPLVNQPQHF; CDR3nt: TGTGCTAGTGGTTTGGCGCTCCGGTTCCCCCTGGTAAATCAGCCCCAGCATTTT
len: 15; abundance: .; d_gene: TRBD2; v_gene: TRBV29-1; j_gene: TRBJ2-1; CDR3aa: CSVAPGLGTRAEQFF; CDR3nt: TGCAGCGTTGCTCCGGGACTAGGGACCCGGGCTGAGCAGTTCTTC
len: 13; abundance: .; d_gene: .; v_gene: TRBV10-3; j_gene: TRBJ1-2; CDR3aa: CAISGTQIHGYTF; CDR3nt: TGTGCCATCAGTGGGACACAGATTCATGGCTACACCTTC
len: 15; abundance: .; d_gene: TRBD2; v_gene: TRBV7-9; j_gene: TRBJ2-1; CDR3aa: CASSPGTSGEGEQFF; CDR3nt: TGTGCCAGCAGCCCCGGGACTAGCGGGGAGGGTGAGCAGTTCTTC
len: 14; abundance: .; d_gene: .; v_gene: TRBV10-3; j_gene: TRBJ2-7; CDR3aa: CAIRTSPPSYEQYF; CDR3nt: TGTGCCATCAGAACTAGTCCACCATCCTACGAGCAGTACTTC
len: 14; abundance: few; d_gene: .; v_gene: TRBV10-3; j_gene: TRBJ1-1; CDR3aa: CAIRQDYQNTEAFF; CDR3nt: TGTGCCATCAGACAGGATTACCAGAACACTGAAGCTTTCTTT
len: 15; abundance: .; d_gene: .; v_gene: TRBV11-3; j_gene: TRBJ2-2; CDR3aa: CASSLGGANTGELFF; CDR3nt: TGTGCCAGCAGCTTAGGGGGAGCGAACACCGGGGAGCTGTTTTTT
len: 14; abundance: .; d_gene: .; v_gene: TRBV30; j_gene: TRBJ1-2; CDR3aa: CAWSVTGGVLRYTF; CDR3nt: TGTGCCTGGAGTGTGACGGGAGGGGTGCTGCGCTACACCTTC
len: 16; abundance: .; d_gene: .; v_gene: TRBV19; j_gene: TRBJ1-5; CDR3aa: CASSIDSRGPDQPQHF; CDR3nt: TGTGCCAGTAGTATAGATAGTCGGGGTCCGGATCAGCCCCAGCATTTT
len: 15; abundance: .; d_gene: TRBD2; v_gene: TRBV10-3; j_gene: TRBJ2-1; CDR3aa: CAISGASGSHNEQFF; CDR3nt: TGTGCCATCAGTGGGGCTAGCGGGAGTCACAATGAGCAGTTCTTC
len: 12; abundance: .; d_gene: TRBD1; v_gene: TRBV2; j_gene: TRBJ1-2; CDR3aa: CASRAGGYGYTF; CDR3nt: TGTGCCAGCAGGGCAGGGGGCTATGGCTACACCTTC
len: 16; abundance: .; d_gene: TRBD2; v_gene: TRBV5-4; j_gene: TRBJ2-3; CDR3aa: CASSLGGGGPSDTQYF; CDR3nt: TGTGCCAGCAGCTTGGGTGGGGGAGGGCCCTCGGATACGCAGTATTTT
len: 17; abundance: .; d_gene: TRBD2; v_gene: TRBV5-1; j_gene: TRBJ2-4; CDR3aa: CASSLASGRAQGDIQYF; CDR3nt: TGCGCCAGCAGCTTGGCGAGCGGGAGGGCCCAGGGGGACATTCAGTACTTC
len: 14; abundance: .; d_gene: .; v_gene: TRBV5-4; j_gene: TRBJ2-7; CDR3aa: CASSLRAGEGEQYF; CDR3nt: TGTGCCAGCAGCCTCCGGGCAGGGGAAGGCGAGCAGTACTTC
len: 15; abundance: .; d_gene: .; v_gene: TRBV10-3; j_gene: TRBJ1-5; CDR3aa: CAISESGQSNQPQHF; CDR3nt: TGTGCCATCAGTGAGTCGGGGCAGAGCAATCAGCCCCAGCATTTT
len: 17; abundance: .; d_gene: TRBD1; v_gene: TRBV19; j_gene: TRBJ1-5; CDR3aa: CASSTGTGGSGNQPQHF; CDR3nt: TGTGCCAGTAGTACCGGGACAGGGGGTAGTGGCAATCAGCCCCAGCATTTT
len: 16; abundance: .; d_gene: TRBD2; v_gene: TRBV7-2; j_gene: TRBJ2-1; CDR3aa: CASSVLAVSSYNEQFF; CDR3nt: TGTGCCAGCAGCGTTCTAGCGGTCAGCTCCTACAATGAGCAGTTCTTC
len: 12; abundance: .; d_gene: .; v_gene: TRBV5-4; j_gene: TRBJ2-1; CDR3aa: CASSTGTAEQFF; CDR3nt: TGTGCCAGCAGCACCGGGACTGCAGAGCAGTTCTTC
len: 12; abundance: .; d_gene: .; v_gene: TRBV12-3/TRBV12-4; j_gene: TRBJ2-7; CDR3aa: CASSLVMREQYF; CDR3nt: TGTGCCAGCAGTTTAGTGATGCGCGAGCAGTACTTC
len: 17; abundance: .; d_gene: TRBD2; v_gene: TRBV7-9; j_gene: TRBJ2-1; CDR3aa: CASSLAGRAGGHNEQFF; CDR3nt: TGTGCCAGCAGCTTAGCCGGGCGGGCGGGAGGTCACAATGAGCAGTTCTTC
len: 13; abundance: .; d_gene: TRBD1; v_gene: TRBV9; j_gene: TRBJ2-1; CDR3aa: CASGTAPYNEQFF; CDR3nt: TGTGCCTCGGGGACAGCACCCTACAATGAGCAGTTCTTC
len: 14; abundance: .; d_gene: TRBD1; v_gene: TRBV29-1; j_gene: TRBJ1-4; CDR3aa: CSVARTGDSEKLFF; CDR3nt: TGCAGCGTTGCCCGGACAGGGGACAGTGAAAAACTGTTTTTT
len: 14; abundance: .; d_gene: .; v_gene: TRBV9; j_gene: TRBJ2-2; CDR3aa: CASSVVWGSGELFF; CDR3nt: TGTGCCAGCAGCGTAGTGTGGGGCTCCGGGGAGCTGTTTTTT
len: 14; abundance: .; d_gene: .; v_gene: TRBV27; j_gene: TRBJ1-1; CDR3aa: CASSHWGGNTEAFF; CDR3nt: TGTGCCAGCAGCCACTGGGGGGGGAACACTGAAGCTTTCTTT
len: 15; abundance: .; d_gene: TRBD2; v_gene: TRBV18; j_gene: TRBJ2-3; CDR3aa: CASSPLAGNTDTQYF; CDR3nt: TGTGCCAGCTCACCACTAGCGGGAAACACAGATACGCAGTATTTT
len: 16; abundance: once; d_gene: .; v_gene: TRBV9; j_gene: TRBJ2-1; CDR3aa: CASSPMDAKGYNEQFF; CDR3nt: TGTGCCAGCAGCCCCATGGACGCCAAGGGGTACAATGAGCAGTTCTTC
len: 12; abundance: .; d_gene: .; v_gene: TRBV4-2; j_gene: TRBJ2-7; CDR3aa: CASSPTGYEQYF; CDR3nt: TGTGCCAGCAGCCCAACAGGCTACGAGCAGTACTTC
len: 14; abundance: once; d_gene: .; v_gene: TRBV6-2/TRBV6-3; j_gene: TRBJ2-1; CDR3aa: CASSYSGQLNEQFF; CDR3nt: TGTGCCAGCAGTTACTCGGGCCAGTTAAATGAGCAGTTCTTC
len: 16; abundance: .; d_gene: TRBD2; v_gene: TRBV18; j_gene: TRBJ2-3; CDR3aa: CASSPGLAGGADTQYF; CDR3nt: TGTGCCAGCTCACCAGGGCTAGCGGGAGGCGCAGATACGCAGTATTTT
len: 15; abundance: .; d_gene: TRBD1; v_gene: TRBV7-9; j_gene: TRBJ1-2; CDR3aa: CASSGEGQSGDGYTF; CDR3nt: TGTGCCAGCAGCGGCGAGGGACAGTCCGGCGATGGCTACACCTTC
len: 13; abundance: .; d_gene: .; v_gene: TRBV3-1/TRBV3-2; j_gene: TRBJ2-7; CDR3aa: CASSWAGRGEQYF; CDR3nt: TGTGCCAGCAGCTGGGCGGGGCGGGGAGAGCAGTACTTC
len: 14; abundance: .; d_gene: .; v_gene: TRBV30; j_gene: TRBJ1-5; CDR3aa: CACRGGGWNQPQHF; CDR3nt: TGTGCCTGCCGAGGGGGGGGGTGGAATCAGCCCCAGCATTTT
len: 15; abundance: once; d_gene: TRBD1; v_gene: TRBV6-2/TRBV6-3; j_gene: TRBJ2-6; CDR3aa: CASSQTGSGANVLTF; CDR3nt: TGTGCCAGCAGCCAGACAGGGTCTGGGGCCAACGTCCTGACTTTC
len: 16; abundance: .; d_gene: TRBD1; v_gene: TRBV11-3; j_gene: TRBJ2-3; CDR3aa: CASGSRTGGSTDTQYF; CDR3nt: TGTGCCAGCGGGTCCCGAACAGGGGGGAGCACAGATACGCAGTATTTT
len: 15; abundance: .; d_gene: TRBD1; v_gene: TRBV19; j_gene: TRBJ1-5; CDR3aa: CASSITRTGGQPQHF; CDR3nt: TGTGCCAGTAGTATTACCCGGACAGGAGGGCAGCCCCAGCATTTT